This TCR beta chain was obtained from a study of T cells after posttransplantation cyclophosphamide. Study observations and caveats: Recipient CMV seropositivity and CMV reactivation strongly tracked TRB clonality. Tissue-infiltrating T cells from skin or gut overlapped little with blood T cells.

As regards this clone: Antigen: not known.

Peripheral blood was collected from the related graft donor on the marrow donation day. Germline V gives CDR1 LNHDA, CDR2 SQIVND (reference sequence). This CDR3 comprises 15 residues. J lost 6 bases, V lost 4 bases, and 9 bases had no gene match. Sequencing was performed with immunoSEQ multiplex PCR; in TCRdb, only in-frame clones are kept and a portion is missing. The table records tens of thousands of clones, 92% of them present only once. The sequenced sample consisted of PBMCs. This clonotype originated in a woman between 50 and 59 years old in good health and a related stem cell transplant donor. The rearrangement links TRBV19 to TRBJ1-3; TRBD1 matches 7 bases. In DNA, the CDR3 is TGTGCCAGTAGTACCTCCGGGACAGTGGCAAACACCATATATTTT. It yields the protein CASSTSGTVANTIYF. Supplemented by reference TRBV19 and TRBJ1-3, the full variable domain reads DGGITQSPKYLFRKEGQNVTLSCEQNLNHDAMYWYRQDPGQGLRLIYYSQIVNDFQKGDIAEGYSVSREKKESFPLTVTSAQKNPTAFYLCASSTSGTVANTIYFGEGSWLTVV.